This T cell receptor beta chain is drawn from a study of T cells in localized non-small cell lung cancer. Overall study findings and caveats: Of the top 100 tumor clones, median around 62 were in adjacent lung, over 25 among its top 100. Longer survival (overall) was linked to higher T cell density in blood.

On this clone: The antigen remains unidentified.

Germline CDR1 and CDR2: SEHNR and FQNEAQ (reference sequence). The CDR3 runs to 11 residues. V was shortened by 8 bases and J by 8 bases, with 10 bases between the two germline ends. The assay was immunoSEQ multiplex PCR, and TCRdb's table has in-frame clones only and misses some. The data hold 130,000 or so clones, with 89% observed a single time. The chain combines TRBV7-9 with TRBJ2-1; no firm D call. This receptor was taken from a female donor of 60 years or more with stage I lung adenocarcinoma. The sample consisted of peripheral blood, taken before any cancer treatment. CDR3 region: CASVGRHEQFF. As DNA, the CDR3 is TGTGCCAGCGTTGGTCGCCATGAGCAGTTCTTC.